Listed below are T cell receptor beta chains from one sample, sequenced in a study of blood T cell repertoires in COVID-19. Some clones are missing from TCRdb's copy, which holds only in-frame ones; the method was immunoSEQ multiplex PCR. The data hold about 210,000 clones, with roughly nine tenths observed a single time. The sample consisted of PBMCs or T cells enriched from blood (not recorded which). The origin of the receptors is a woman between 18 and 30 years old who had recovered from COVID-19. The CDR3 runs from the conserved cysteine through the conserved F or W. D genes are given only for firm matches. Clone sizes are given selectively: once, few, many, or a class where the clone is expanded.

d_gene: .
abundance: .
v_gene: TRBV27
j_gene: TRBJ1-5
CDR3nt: TGTGCCAGCAGTTTATACCCTAGCGGCAATCAGCCCCAGCATTTT
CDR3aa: CASSLYPSGNQPQHF

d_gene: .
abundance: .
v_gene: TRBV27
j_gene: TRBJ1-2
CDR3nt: TGTGCCAGCAGTTTATCTGCGGTGTTCTCCTATGGCTACACCTTC
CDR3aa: CASSLSAVFSYGYTF

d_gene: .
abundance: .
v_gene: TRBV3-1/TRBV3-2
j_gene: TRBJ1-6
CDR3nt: TGTGCCAGCAGCCAAGTACAGGGTAATTCACCCCTCCACTTT
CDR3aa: CASSQVQGNSPLHF

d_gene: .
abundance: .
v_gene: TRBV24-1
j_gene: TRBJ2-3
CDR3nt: TGTGCCACCAGTGATCCGACCTCTAGCGCCTTCACAGATACGCAGTATTTT
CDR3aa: CATSDPTSSAFTDTQYF

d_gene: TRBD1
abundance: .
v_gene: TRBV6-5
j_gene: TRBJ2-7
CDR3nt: TGTGCCAGCAGGATAAACAGGGGGTTCACCTACGAGCAGTACTTC
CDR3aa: CASRINRGFTYEQYF

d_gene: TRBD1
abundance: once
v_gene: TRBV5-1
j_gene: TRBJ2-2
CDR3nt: TGCGCCAGCAGCTGGGACAGGGGCACCGGGGAGCTGTTTTTT
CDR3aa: CASSWDRGTGELFF

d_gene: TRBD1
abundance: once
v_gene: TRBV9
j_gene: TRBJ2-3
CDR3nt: TGTGCCAGCAGCGTACAGGGGACAGAAACAGATACGCAGTATTTT
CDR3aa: CASSVQGTETDTQYF

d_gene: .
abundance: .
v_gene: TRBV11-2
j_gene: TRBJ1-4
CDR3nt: TGTGCCAGCAGCTTAGTAGAGGAAAAACTGTTTTTT
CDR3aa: CASSLVEEKLFF

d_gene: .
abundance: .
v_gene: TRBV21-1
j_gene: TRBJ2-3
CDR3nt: TGTGCCAGCAGCACCCGGACGGGGGGTAGCACAGATACGCAGTATTTT
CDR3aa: CASSTRTGGSTDTQYF

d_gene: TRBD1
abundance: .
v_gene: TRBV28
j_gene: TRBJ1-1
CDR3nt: TGTGCCAGCAGACCAGGGGGCGGCACTGAAGCTTTCTTT
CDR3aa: CASRPGGGTEAFF

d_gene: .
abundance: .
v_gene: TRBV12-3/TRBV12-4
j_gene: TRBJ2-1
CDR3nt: TGTGCCAGCAGTTCCCCGGGGAGCAATGAGCAGTTCTTC
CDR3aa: CASSSPGSNEQFF

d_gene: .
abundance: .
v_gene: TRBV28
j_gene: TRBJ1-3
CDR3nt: TGTGCCAGCATGGCGGCTGGAAACACCATATATTTT
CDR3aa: CASMAAGNTIYF

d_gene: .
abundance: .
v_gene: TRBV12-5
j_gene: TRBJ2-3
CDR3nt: TGTGCTAGTGGTTTGTACGGGAGCACAGATACGCAGTATTTT
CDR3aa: CASGLYGSTDTQYF

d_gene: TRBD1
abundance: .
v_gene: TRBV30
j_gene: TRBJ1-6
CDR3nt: TGTGCCTACTCAGCGGACAGGGTGAATTCACCCCTCCACTTT
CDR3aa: CAYSADRVNSPLHF

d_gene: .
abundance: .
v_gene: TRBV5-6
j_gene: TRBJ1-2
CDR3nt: TGTGCCAGCAGCTTGGATCTCGGGGGGTCAACCTATGGCTACACCTTC
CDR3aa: CASSLDLGGSTYGYTF

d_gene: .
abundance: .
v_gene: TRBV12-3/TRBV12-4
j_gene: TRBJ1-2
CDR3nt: TGTGCCAGCAGTTTTAACATAAATGGCTACACCTTC
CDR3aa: CASSFNINGYTF

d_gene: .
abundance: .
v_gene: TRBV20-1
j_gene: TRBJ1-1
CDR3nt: TGCAGTGCCTATACAGGGTCTGAAGCTTTCTTT
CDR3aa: CSAYTGSEAFF